A single sample gave rise to the 15 T cell receptor beta chains below, sequenced in a study of cytomegalovirus exposure and HLA in healthy donors. PCR primers comprised 60 Vbeta and 13 Jbeta primers. The method was immunoSEQ multiplex PCR; TCRdb's version includes in-frame clones alone and lacks a portion of them. The sample contains tens of thousands of clones, around 87% of which appear only once. Specimen: PBMCs. These receptors all stem from a boy younger than 18 in good health and CMV-seronegative.

The chain combines TRBV18 with TRBJ2-2; 8 positions match TRBD1. The CDR3 runs 16 residues. With 2 bases clipped from V and 2 bases from J, the junction kept 4 bases outside the gene matches. Germline V gives CDR1 KGHSH, CDR2 LQKENI. DNA for the CDR3: TGTGCCAGCTCACCAGGGACAGGCCTAAACACCGGGGAGCTGTTTTTT. Its translation is CASSPGTGLNTGELFF.

The CDR3, as DNA: TGTGCCAGCAGCTTATCGTCAGGGTCCACCTACGAGCAGTACTTC. The encoded protein is CASSLSSGSTYEQYF. This rearrangement joins TRBV11-3 to TRBJ2-7; D is perhaps TRBD1 (5 bases). CDR3 size: 15 residues. Germline V gene data show CDR1 as SGHNT and CDR2 as YENEEA. V was cut by 2 bases and J by 2 bases, with 13 bases left in between.

The sample holds a few counts of this clone. The genes are TRBV19 and TRBJ2-5; 10 bases match TRBD2. CDR3 length: 18 amino acids. V was pared by 2 bases and J by 7 bases, with 16 bases of the junction left unmatched. Germline CDR1 LNHDA, CDR2 SQIVND (reference sequence). The CDR3 reads CASSISPLQRGGDATQYF. The CDR3 coding sequence is TGTGCCAGTAGTATATCCCCGCTCCAGCGGGGGGGCGATGCGACCCAGTACTTC.

This chain links TRBV28 with TRBJ2-7; D is perhaps TRBD2 (5 bases). V was cut by 2 bases and J by 0 bases, with 8 bases left in between. The CDR3 is 14 residues long. Per germline, CDR1 MDHEN and CDR2 SYDVKM. The CDR3 spells CASSLAGLSYEQYF. The CDR3, as DNA: TGTGCCAGCAGTTTAGCAGGACTCTCCTACGAGCAGTACTTC.

The chain recombines TRBV7-8 with TRBJ2-1, with 14 bases that match TRBD2. The CDR3 extends over 16 amino acids. The germline gives CDR1 SGHVS, CDR2 FQNEAQ. Losses at the gene ends were 4 bases for V and 9 bases for J; bases not matched to a gene: 8. DNA for the CDR3: TGTGCCAGCAGCTCCCGGACTAGCGGGGGGCATTCTGAGCAGTTCTTC. This sequence encodes CASSSRTSGGHSEQFF.

This chain uses TRBV4-1 with TRBJ2-7; D might be TRBD1 (5 bases). Trimming removed 5 bases from V and 1 base from J, with 9 bases in between. The germline gives CDR1 MGHRA, CDR2 YSYEKL. The CDR3 runs to 13 residues. CDR3 in amino acids: CASSATASYEQYF. The CDR3 DNA sequence: TGCGCCAGCAGCGCGACAGCTTCCTACGAGCAGTACTTC.

J is TRBJ2-2 and V is TRBV5-6; 8 bases line up with TRBD1. Germline V gene data show CDR1 as SGHDT and CDR2 as YYEEEE. CDR3 size: 16 residues. With V trimmed by 4 bases and J by 6 bases, 11 bases remained unmatched. The CDR3, as DNA: TGTGCCAGCAGCGCAGAGGTTGGACAGGGCGCCGGGGAGCTGTTTTTT. This encodes CASSAEVGQGAGELFF.

The chain uses TRBV7-2 and TRBJ2-5, with 7 bases that match TRBD1. The germline CDR1 and CDR2 sequences are SGHTA and FQGNSA. Germline trimming cut 5 bases from V and 8 bases from J; bases unmatched to any gene: 8. The CDR3 consists of 13 residues. The CDR3 bases are TGTGCCAGCAGCGCTCAGTCAGGGGGAACCCAGTACTTC. It specifies CASSAQSGGTQYF.

The J gene is TRBJ2-7, the V gene TRBV2; possibly TRBD1 for D (5 bases). Germline V gene data show CDR1 as SNHLY and CDR2 as FYNNEI. Trimming removed 5 bases at V and 5 bases at J, with 19 bases between. The CDR3 loop spans 15 amino acids. The chain's CDR3 is CASSLDVPGYDEQYF. CDR3 DNA sequence: TGTGCCAGCAGTTTGGACGTTCCAGGGTACGACGAGCAGTACTTC.

The chain links TRBV9 to TRBJ2-2; 9 nucleotides line up with TRBD1. Per germline, CDR1 SGDLS and CDR2 YYNGEE. The J segment lost 3 bases and the V segment lost 2 bases, leaving 5 bases of the junction unmatched. This CDR3 has 16 residues. The CDR3 here is CASSVTGGWDTGELFF. The CDR3 DNA is TGTGCCAGCAGCGTTACAGGGGGCTGGGACACCGGGGAGCTGTTTTTT.

This clone showed up just a few times. The chain employs TRBV6-5 and TRBJ1-1; 9 bases line up with TRBD1. This CDR3 is built from 15 residues. V shed 10 bases, J shed 0 bases, and the junction held 9 bases outside the gene matches. From germline, CDR1 is MNHEY and CDR2 SVGAGI. The CDR3 coding sequence is TGTGCCACTGAAAACAGGGGGCCCATGAACACTGAAGCTTTCTTT. Protein sequence: CATENRGPMNTEAFF.

This clone was recorded once. The chain carries TRBV6-5 and TRBJ1-2, with a possible D match to TRBD1 (5 bases). Trimming removed 0 bases from V and 9 bases from J, with 14 bases in between. Germline CDR1 and CDR2: MNHEY and SVGAGI. This CDR3 spans 14 amino acids. CDR3 in DNA: TGTGCCAGCAGTTACTCGTCTGTGACAGCGAGCTACACCTTC. It yields the protein CASSYSSVTASYTF.

The genes are TRBV5-1 and TRBJ1-1; 7 bases are shared with TRBD1. Germline V gives CDR1 SGHRS, CDR2 YFSETQ. The V and J ends lost 5 bases and 1 base, in that order; junction bases with no gene match: 5. CDR3 length equals 14 residues. As DNA, the CDR3 is TGCGCCAGCAGGCCCGGGACAGCGAACACTGAAGCTTTCTTT. It translates to CASRPGTANTEAFF.

V usage is TRBV7-2 and J usage is TRBJ1-2; a possible D gene is TRBD1 (5 bases). The CDR3 sequence is 15 residues long. CDR1 is SGHTA and CDR2 is FQGNSA in the germline V gene. V gave up 1 base and J gave up 8 bases, with 17 bases separating them. The CDR3 reads CASSLGPFGGRGYTF. In DNA form, the CDR3 reads TGTGCCAGCAGCTTAGGACCCTTTGGGGGGAGAGGCTACACCTTC.

The chain uses TRBV6-1 and TRBJ2-3, with no clear D. CDR1 and CDR2 from the germline V gene are MNHNS and SASEGT. V lost 4 bases and J 1 base, leaving 6 bases between the germline ends. The CDR3 runs 13 residues. The CDR3 sequence: CASSASRTDTQYF. The CDR3 coding sequence is TGTGCCAGCAGTGCCTCTCGCACAGATACGCAGTATTTT.